This record covers a single T cell receptor beta chain. Its antigen is unknown. V lost 0 bases, J lost 5 bases, and 6 bases lay in between. The CDR3 sequence is 13 residues long. Germline-derived CDR1 and CDR2 are SGDLS and YYNGEE. The entry originates in a study of cytomegalovirus exposure and HLA in healthy donors. Study outcomes and limitations: A later analysis showed that HLA-associated TCR beta chains had undergone more clonal expansion than equally common others. Another analysis was done later, and it associated 16,951 TCR beta sequences with HLA alleles at 0.05 false discovery rate.

Amplification used 60 Vbeta primers and 13 Jbeta primers. In the original analysis: In a later analysis, of around 80 million unique beta chains, around 9.9 million appeared in at least two donors. Libraries were prepared by immunoSEQ multiplex PCR; TCRdb keeps only in-frame clonotypes and omits some of them. V and J calls and clone size are those listed in that table; D and trimming were worked out from the DNA. Of 150,000 to 200,000 clones listed, 82% are singletons. Sequenced sample: PBMCs. The sequence was obtained from a girl aged 10 to 17 in good health and CMV-seropositive. V and J are TRBV9 and TRBJ1-5; no definite D call. CDR3 in amino acids: CASSVGPYQPQHF. CDR3 nucleotide sequence: TGTGCCAGCAGCGTAGGGCCCTATCAGCCCCAGCATTTT.